This TCR beta chain was captured by sequencing in a study of blood T cells in healthy people across ages. The length of the CDR3 is 14 residues. The germline gives CDR1 DFQATT, CDR2 SNEGSKA (reference sequence). The V and J ends lost 4 bases and 6 bases respectively, with 16 bases between them. This clonotype appeared once. Through a sample-barcoded 5' primer and a J-beta primer mix, a second PCR was run for roughly 6 to 12 cycles. TCRdb independently ran MiXCR on the 5' RACE reads; one entry per CDR3 protein. The sample consists of roughly 800,000 distinct CDR3 sequences, over 45% of them appearing once.

This sequence joins TRBV20-1 and TRBJ2-1; D is perhaps TRBD2 (6 bases). The sequence derives from a man aged 25-45 years in good health. Sequences were obtained from blood. The CDR3 DNA sequence: TGCAGTGCTACAGACGGCGGGGTTCTCAATGAGCAGTTCTTC. Protein sequence: CSATDGGVLNEQFF.